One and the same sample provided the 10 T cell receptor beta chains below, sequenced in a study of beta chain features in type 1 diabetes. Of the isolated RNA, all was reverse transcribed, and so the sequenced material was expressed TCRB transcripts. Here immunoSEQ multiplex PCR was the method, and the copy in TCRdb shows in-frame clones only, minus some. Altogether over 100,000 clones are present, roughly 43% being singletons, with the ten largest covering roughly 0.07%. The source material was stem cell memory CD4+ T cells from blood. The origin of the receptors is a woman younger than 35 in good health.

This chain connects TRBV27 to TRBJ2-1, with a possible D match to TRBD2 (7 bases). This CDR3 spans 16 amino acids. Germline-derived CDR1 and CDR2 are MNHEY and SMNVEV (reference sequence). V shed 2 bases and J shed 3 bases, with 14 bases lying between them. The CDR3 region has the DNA TGTGCCAGCAGTTTACCCGGGGGAGGGGGCTACAATGAGCAGTTCTTC. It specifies CASSLPGGGGYNEQFF.

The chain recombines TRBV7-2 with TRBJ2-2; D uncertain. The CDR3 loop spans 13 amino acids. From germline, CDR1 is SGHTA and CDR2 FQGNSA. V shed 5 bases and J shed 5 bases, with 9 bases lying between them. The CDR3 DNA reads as TGTGCCAGCAGCCCCCAGGTTACCGGGGAGCTGTTTTTT. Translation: CASSPQVTGELFF. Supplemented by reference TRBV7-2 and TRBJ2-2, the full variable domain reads GAGVSQSPSNKVTEKGKDVELRCDPISGHTALYWYRQSLGQGLEFLIYFQGNSAPDKSGLPSDRFSAERTGGSVSTLTIQRTQQEDSAVYLCASSPQVTGELFFGEGSRLTVL.

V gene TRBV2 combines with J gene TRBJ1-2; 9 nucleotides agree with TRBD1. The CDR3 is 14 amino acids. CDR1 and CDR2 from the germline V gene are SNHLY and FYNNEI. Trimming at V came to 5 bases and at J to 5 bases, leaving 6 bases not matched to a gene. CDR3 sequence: CASSSRTGVYGYTF. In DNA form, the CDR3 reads TGTGCCAGCAGTAGCCGGACAGGGGTTTATGGCTACACCTTC.

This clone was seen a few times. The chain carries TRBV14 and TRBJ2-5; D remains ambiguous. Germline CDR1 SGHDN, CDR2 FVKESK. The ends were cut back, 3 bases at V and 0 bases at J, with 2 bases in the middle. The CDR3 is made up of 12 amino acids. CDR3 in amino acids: CASSHNQETQYF. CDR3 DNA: TGTGCCAGCAGCCACAACCAAGAGACCCAGTACTTC.

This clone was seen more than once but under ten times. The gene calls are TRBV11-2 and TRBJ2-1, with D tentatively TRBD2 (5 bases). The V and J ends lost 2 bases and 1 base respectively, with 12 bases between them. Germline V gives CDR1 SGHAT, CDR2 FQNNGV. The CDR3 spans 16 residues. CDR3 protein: CASSLLGRGSYNEQFF. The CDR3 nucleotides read TGTGCCAGCAGCTTATTGGGGAGAGGTTCCTACAATGAGCAGTTCTTC.

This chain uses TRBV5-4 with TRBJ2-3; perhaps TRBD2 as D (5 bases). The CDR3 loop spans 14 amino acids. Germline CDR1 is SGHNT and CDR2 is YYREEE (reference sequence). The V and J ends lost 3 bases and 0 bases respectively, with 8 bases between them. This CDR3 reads CASSSRGSTDTQYF. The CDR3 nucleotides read TGTGCCAGCAGCTCTCGGGGTAGCACAGATACGCAGTATTTT.

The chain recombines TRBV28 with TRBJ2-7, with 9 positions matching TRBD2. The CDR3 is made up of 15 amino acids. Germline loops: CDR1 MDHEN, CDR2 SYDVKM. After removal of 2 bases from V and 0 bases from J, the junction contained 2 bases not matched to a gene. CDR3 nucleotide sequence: TGTGCCAGCAGTTTAATAGCGGGAGCCTCCTACGAGCAGTACTTC. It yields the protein CASSLIAGASYEQYF.

CDR3 protein: CASSVGTIGQQYF. The CDR3 DNA is TGCGCCAGCAGCGTGGGGACTATTGGCCAGCAGTACTTC. The chain couples TRBV5-1 to TRBJ2-7; TRBD2 matches 7 bases. V shed 4 bases and J 8 bases; nucleotides not matched to a gene: 9. This CDR3 is 13 amino acids long. Germline V gives CDR1 SGHRS, CDR2 YFSETQ.

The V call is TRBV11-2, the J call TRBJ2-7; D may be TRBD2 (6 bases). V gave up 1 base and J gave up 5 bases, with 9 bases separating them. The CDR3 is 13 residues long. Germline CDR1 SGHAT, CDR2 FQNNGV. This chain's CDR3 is CASSLAGANEQYF. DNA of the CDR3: TGTGCCAGCAGCTTAGCGGGAGCAAACGAGCAGTACTTC.

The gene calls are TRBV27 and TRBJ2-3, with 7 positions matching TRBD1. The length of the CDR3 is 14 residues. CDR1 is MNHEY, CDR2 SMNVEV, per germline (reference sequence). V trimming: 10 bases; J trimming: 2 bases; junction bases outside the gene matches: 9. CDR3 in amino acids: CATAQGLLTDTQYF. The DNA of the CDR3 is TGTGCCACCGCACAGGGGTTGCTCACAGATACGCAGTATTTT.